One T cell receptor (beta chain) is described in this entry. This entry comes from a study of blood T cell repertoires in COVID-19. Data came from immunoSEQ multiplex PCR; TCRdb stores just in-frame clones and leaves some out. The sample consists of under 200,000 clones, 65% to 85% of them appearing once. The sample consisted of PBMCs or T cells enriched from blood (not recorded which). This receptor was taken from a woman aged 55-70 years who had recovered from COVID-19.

The CDR3 region has the DNA TGCGCCAGCAGCTTGGACCCCCAGGGACAGGGAGGAAACACCATATATTTT. Its translation: CASSLDPQGQGGNTIYF. The chain recombines TRBV5-1 with TRBJ1-3; 9 bases align to TRBD1. V lost 0 bases, J lost 4 bases, and 8 bases stayed unmatched. Per the germline V gene, CDR1 is SGHRS and CDR2 is YFSETQ. There are 17 residues in the CDR3.